The rows below give T cell receptor beta chains drawn from one sample of a study of T cell responses to AZD1222 COVID-19 vaccine. Assay: immunoSEQ multiplex PCR; the TCRdb copy retains only in-frame clones and omits some. The profile shows 96,000 or so clones, 85% to 90% of them singletons. The source was peripheral blood, collected on day 0 of AZD1222 vaccination. The receptors originated from an adult in good health. The CDR3 runs from the conserved cysteine through the conserved F or W. Each record gives: clone size, V gene, D gene, J gene, CDR3 protein, CDR3 DNA. The D gene is left open where the match is weak. Some rows mark clone size as missing; the rest say once, few, many or name a class of expanded clone.

NA	TRBV4-3	TRBD2	TRBJ2-6	CASSQGQAGHSGANVLTF	TGCGCCAGCAGCCAAGGGCAAGCGGGGCACTCTGGGGCCAACGTCCTGACTTTC
NA	TRBV19	NA	TRBJ1-1	CASSIEERGEAFF	TGTGCCAGTAGTATAGAGGAAAGGGGTGAAGCTTTCTTT
few	TRBV27	NA	TRBJ2-2	CASSPTANGELFF	TGTGCCAGCAGTCCGACGGCCAACGGGGAGCTGTTTTTT
NA	TRBV5-1	TRBD2	TRBJ2-3	CASSLGLAGDTDTQYF	TGCGCCAGCAGCTTGGGACTAGCGGGAGACACAGATACGCAGTATTTT
NA	TRBV18	NA	TRBJ2-3	CASSPPEGTDTQYF	TGTGCCAGCTCACCACCGGAGGGAACAGATACGCAGTATTTT
NA	TRBV28	NA	TRBJ2-5	CASSQKLAPQETQYF	TGTGCCAGCAGTCAAAAACTAGCCCCTCAAGAGACCCAGTACTTC
NA	TRBV29-1	TRBD1	TRBJ2-7	CSASQGAYEQYF	TGCAGCGCATCACAGGGGGCTTACGAGCAGTACTTC
NA	TRBV5-1	TRBD2	TRBJ2-2	CASTREGNTGELFF	TGCGCCAGCACCCGGGAGGGCAACACCGGGGAGCTGTTTTTT
NA	TRBV18	NA	TRBJ2-7	CASSPSAGGRDEQYF	TGTGCCAGCTCACCAAGTGCAGGGGGGCGAGACGAGCAGTACTTC
NA	TRBV20-1	NA	TRBJ1-5	CSASPVNSNQPQHF	TGCAGTGCTAGTCCCGTTAATAGCAATCAGCCCCAGCATTTT
NA	TRBV9	NA	TRBJ1-6	CASSVFQGLERLSYSPLHF	TGTGCCAGCAGCGTTTTTCAGGGACTGGAAAGACTTAGTTATTCACCCCTCCACTTT
once	TRBV28	NA	TRBJ2-7	CASSLISYEQYF	TGTGCCAGCAGTTTGATAAGTTACGAGCAGTACTTC
NA	TRBV7-9	NA	TRBJ2-3	CASSSPTSLDTQYF	TGTGCCAGCAGCTCACCGACTAGTCTGGATACGCAGTATTTT
NA	TRBV4-1	NA	TRBJ1-1	CASSRGEGVNTEAFF	TGCGCCAGCAGCCGAGGGGAAGGGGTGAACACTGAAGCTTTCTTT
NA	TRBV5-1	NA	TRBJ2-7	CASSSAMDSPYEQYF	TGCGCCAGCAGCTCTGCGATGGACAGCCCCTACGAGCAGTACTTC
NA	TRBV7-2	NA	TRBJ2-7	CASSLGGSLSSYEQYF	TGTGCCAGCAGCTTAGGGGGGTCCCTGAGCTCCTACGAGCAGTACTTC
few	TRBV7-2	NA	TRBJ1-2	CASSSVGLSLYGYTF	TGTGCCAGCAGCTCCGTAGGGTTAAGCCTGTATGGCTACACCTTC
NA	TRBV7-9	NA	TRBJ2-7	CASSLAADWSSYEQYF	TGTGCCAGCAGCTTAGCGGCCGATTGGAGCTCCTACGAGCAGTACTTC
NA	TRBV3-1/TRBV3-2	TRBD1	TRBJ1-2	CASSQVGTGVGYGYTF	TGTGCCAGCAGCCAAGTGGGGACAGGGGTAGGATATGGCTACACCTTC
NA	TRBV2	NA	TRBJ2-3	CASKGIGDTQYF	TGTGCCAGCAAAGGGATAGGAGATACGCAGTATTTT
NA	TRBV28	TRBD1	TRBJ2-7	CASSHPSTGGEQYF	TGTGCCAGCAGTCACCCCTCCACAGGGGGGGAGCAGTACTTC
NA	TRBV3-1/TRBV3-2	NA	TRBJ1-6	CASSPQPGAGSPLHF	TGTGCCAGCAGCCCGCAACCGGGGGCAGGTTCACCCCTCCACTTT
NA	TRBV12-3/TRBV12-4	NA	TRBJ1-1	CASSGLGVTEAFF	TGTGCCAGCAGCGGCCTGGGGGTCACTGAAGCTTTCTTT
NA	TRBV15	TRBD2	TRBJ2-7	CATSSPTSGRTEQYF	TGTGCCACCAGCTCCCCGACTAGCGGGAGGACCGAGCAGTACTTC
NA	TRBV6-5	NA	TRBJ2-7	CASSYSMSPGSYEQYF	TGTGCCAGCAGTTACTCTATGTCGCCCGGCTCCTACGAGCAGTACTTC
NA	TRBV14	TRBD1	TRBJ2-7	CASSPRDRERKTYEQYF	TGTGCCAGCAGCCCCCGGGACAGGGAGCGCAAAACCTACGAGCAGTACTTC
NA	TRBV14	TRBD2	TRBJ2-7	CASSQLASGRVIYEQYF	TGTGCCAGCAGCCAGTTGGCTAGCGGGAGGGTTATCTACGAGCAGTACTTC
NA	TRBV18	NA	TRBJ2-7	CASSPLGQSSYEQYF	TGTGCCAGCTCACCACTCGGACAGAGCTCCTACGAGCAGTACTTC
few	TRBV5-4	NA	TRBJ2-5	CASSLGRSRETQYF	TGTGCCAGCAGCTTGGGGAGGAGTCGAGAGACCCAGTACTTC
once	TRBV5-4	NA	TRBJ1-2	CASSEEGRATYGYTF	TGTGCCAGCAGCGAAGAGGGAAGGGCAACCTATGGCTACACCTTC
NA	TRBV9	TRBD1	TRBJ1-2	CASSALGQAYGYTF	TGTGCCAGCAGCGCCCTGGGACAGGCCTATGGCTACACCTTC
once	TRBV19	NA	TRBJ2-2	CASSKQGRSTGELFF	TGTGCCAGTAGTAAGCAGGGGCGGTCCACCGGGGAGCTGTTTTTT
NA	TRBV5-6	NA	TRBJ2-1	CASSWTTERGGNEQFF	TGTGCCAGCAGCTGGACCACGGAGAGAGGGGGCAATGAGCAGTTCTTC
NA	TRBV5-1	NA	TRBJ2-2	CASSGLGQHTGELFF	TGCGCCAGCAGCGGACTCGGACAGCACACCGGGGAGCTGTTTTTT
once	TRBV9	TRBD1	TRBJ2-1	CASSVETGATYNEQFF	TGTGCCAGCAGCGTAGAAACAGGGGCCACCTACAATGAGCAGTTCTTC
NA	TRBV3-1/TRBV3-2	NA	TRBJ2-7	CASSQQSMSSEQYF	TGTGCCAGCAGCCAACAGTCTATGAGCTCCGAGCAGTACTTC
once	TRBV7-3	TRBD1	TRBJ2-3	CASSPDRGTDTQYF	TGTGCCAGCAGCCCGGACAGGGGCACAGATACGCAGTATTTT
NA	TRBV4-1	NA	TRBJ2-5	CASRPLEKYQETQYF	TGCGCCAGCAGACCCCTTGAGAAGTACCAAGAGACCCAGTACTTC
NA	TRBV28	TRBD2	TRBJ2-7	CASSLGTSHYEQYF	TGTGCCAGCAGTTTAGGGACTAGCCACTACGAGCAGTACTTC
NA	TRBV7-3	TRBD2	TRBJ2-3	CASSLTTSGRLRTDTQYF	TGTGCCAGCAGCTTAACGACTAGCGGGAGGCTGAGGACAGATACGCAGTATTTT
NA	TRBV28	TRBD1	TRBJ1-3	CASLRTGSGNTIYF	TGTGCCAGCCTGCGGACAGGCTCTGGAAACACCATATATTTT
once	TRBV7-3	NA	TRBJ2-5	CASSIGVGETQYF	TGTGCCAGCAGTATCGGGGTGGGAGAGACCCAGTACTTC
NA	TRBV7-6	TRBD1	TRBJ2-2	CASSPARDRGQVPGELFF	TGTGCCAGCAGCCCGGCCCGGGACAGGGGGCAGGTCCCCGGGGAGCTGTTTTTT
NA	TRBV28	NA	TRBJ2-7	CASTTTSGGSSYEQYF	TGTGCCAGCACCACCACGTCCGGGGGTTCTTCCTACGAGCAGTACTTC
few	TRBV5-4	NA	TRBJ1-1	CASSSPGEMNTEAFF	TGTGCCAGCAGCTCGCCCGGGGAGATGAACACTGAAGCTTTCTTT
NA	TRBV28	NA	TRBJ1-4	CASSLVRATEKLFF	TGTGCCAGCAGTTTGGTCCGGGCGACTGAAAAACTGTTTTTT
NA	TRBV7-2	NA	TRBJ1-3	CASRPRGRGSHSGNTIYF	TGTGCCAGCAGACCGAGGGGCAGAGGGAGCCACTCTGGAAACACCATATATTTT
NA	TRBV21-1	NA	TRBJ2-1	CASRPPGHLDNEQFF	TGTGCCAGCAGGCCTCCGGGACACCTAGACAATGAGCAGTTCTTC
NA	TRBV5-8	NA	TRBJ2-5	CASSLRGGETQYF	TGTGCCAGCAGCTTGAGGGGAGGAGAGACCCAGTACTTC
NA	TRBV19	TRBD2	TRBJ2-4	CASSIAPGLAATQYF	TGTGCCAGTAGTATAGCGCCGGGACTAGCGGCAACACAGTACTTC
NA	TRBV28	NA	TRBJ2-7	CATLSAGADYEQYF	TGTGCCACCCTGAGCGCAGGGGCGGACTACGAGCAGTACTTC
NA	TRBV29-1	NA	TRBJ2-1	CTVGAGWYNEQFF	TGCACCGTGGGAGCGGGTTGGTACAATGAGCAGTTCTTC
NA	TRBV5-4	NA	TRBJ2-7	CASGLVGSYEQYF	TGTGCCAGCGGTTTGGTGGGTTCCTACGAGCAGTACTTC
NA	TRBV29-1	NA	TRBJ2-3	CSATATTDSTDTQYF	TGCAGCGCCACTGCCACTACAGATAGCACAGATACGCAGTATTTT
NA	TRBV7-2	NA	TRBJ1-5	CASSRPGQNQPQHF	TGTGCCAGCAGCCGGCCAGGGCAGAATCAGCCCCAGCATTTT
NA	TRBV14	NA	TRBJ2-7	CASSQDPEGYEQYF	TGTGCCAGCAGCCAAGATCCCGAGGGGTACGAGCAGTACTTC